This entry lists 27 T cell receptor beta chains sequenced from one sample in a study of blood T cell repertoires in COVID-19. Generated by immunoSEQ multiplex PCR, the TCRdb table keeps only in-frame clones and is missing some. Here the sample spans over 250,000 clones, 75% to 90% being singletons. The sequencing input was peripheral blood. All receptors come from a woman aged 60 to 75 with acute or convalescent COVID-19.

This clone has a handful of counts. The chain is built from TRBV24-1 and TRBJ2-5, with 7 bases lining up with TRBD2. The CDR3 has 13 amino acids. The ends lost 2 bases at V and 5 bases at J; junction bases unmatched: 1. CDR1 KGHDR and CDR2 SFDVKD come from the germline V gene. CDR3 DNA: TGTGCCACCAGTGATTGGGGGGGGGAGACCCAGTACTTC. Amino acids: CATSDWGGETQYF.

V usage is TRBV7-3 and J usage is TRBJ2-2, with TRBD1 identical over 8 bases. Germline lookup yields CDR1 SGHTA and CDR2 FQGTGA. The CDR3 sequence is 16 residues long. Germline trimming cut 4 bases from V and 1 base from J; bases unmatched to any gene: 5. CDR3 in amino acids: CASSSAGTGNTGELFF. CDR3 nucleotides: TGTGCCAGCAGCTCCGCCGGGACAGGGAACACCGGGGAGCTGTTTTTT.

The genes are TRBV5-5 and TRBJ2-7; D perhaps matches TRBD1 (6 bases). Per germline, CDR1 SGHKS and CDR2 YYEKEE (reference sequence). Trimming stripped 8 bases from V and 0 bases from J, with 9 bases between. CDR3 length: 12 amino acids. The CDR3 region is CARQGHSYEQYF. The CDR3 region has the DNA TGTGCCAGACAGGGACACTCCTACGAGCAGTACTTC.

The chain is built from TRBV28 and TRBJ2-3; 9 bases map to TRBD2. The junction had 3 bases not matched to a gene; V was cut back by 2 bases and J by 0 bases. The CDR3 loop spans 16 amino acids. Germline CDR1 and CDR2: MDHEN and SYDVKM. CDR3 amino acids: CASSLAGGPSTDTQYF. Here the CDR3 DNA reads TGTGCCAGCAGTTTAGCGGGAGGGCCTAGCACAGATACGCAGTATTTT.

This clone has just a few counts. The rearrangement joins TRBV7-9 to TRBJ2-1, with 9 bases identical to TRBD1. This CDR3 has 18 amino acids. V trimming: 6 bases; J trimming: 1 base; junction bases outside the gene matches: 13. CDR1 is SEHNR, CDR2 FQNEAQ, per germline (reference sequence). In DNA form, the CDR3 reads TGTGCCAGCAGACCACGCGTCCGGGACAGGGTTTCCTACAATGAGCAGTTCTTC. Amino acids: CASRPRVRDRVSYNEQFF.

The chain links TRBV13 to TRBJ1-4; 10 nucleotides agree with TRBD1. The V gene's germline CDR1 is PRHDT and CDR2 FYEKMQ (reference sequence). This CDR3 is 15 amino acids long. Trimming at V came to 5 bases and at J to 5 bases, leaving 5 bases not matched to a gene. CDR3 bases: TGTGCCAGCAGCGCATCGGGACAGGGGAATGAAAAACTGTTTTTT. Its protein is CASSASGQGNEKLFF.

This sequence joins TRBV5-1 and TRBJ2-7, with a weak D call TRBD1 (6 bases). Deletions cut 5 bases from V and 4 bases from J, with 19 bases between. The CDR3 runs 15 residues. Germline CDR1 reads SGHRS; CDR2 reads YFSETQ. In DNA, the CDR3 is TGCGCCAGCAGACCTTCTGCAGGGGTCATTTACGAGCAGTACTTC. Protein: CASRPSAGVIYEQYF.

The chain has TRBV9 and TRBJ2-5, with 8 bases fitting TRBD1. Germline assignment: CDR1 SGDLS and CDR2 YYNGEE. The V and J ends lost 3 bases and 2 bases, in that order; junction bases with no gene match: 3. The CDR3 length is 14 residues. The CDR3 bases are TGTGCCAGCAGCGGGAGACAGGGGCAAGAGACCCAGTACTTC. Encoded protein: CASSGRQGQETQYF.

This sequence joins TRBV19 and TRBJ2-7, with 8 positions matching TRBD1. This CDR3 has 13 residues. Losses at the gene ends were 6 bases for V and 6 bases for J; bases not matched to a gene: 7. CDR1 is LNHDA, CDR2 SQIVND, per germline (reference sequence). The CDR3 region is CASSPGRGREQYF. The CDR3 DNA is TGTGCCAGTAGCCCCGGCAGGGGGCGCGAGCAGTACTTC. Complete variable domain (other parts from reference TRBV19 and TRBJ2-7): DGGITQSPKYLFRKEGQNVTLSCEQNLNHDAMYWYRQDPGQGLRLIYYSQIVNDFQKGDIAEGYSVSREKKESFPLTVTSAQKNPTAFYLCASSPGRGREQYFGPGTRLTVT.

The V and J genes are TRBV5-1 and TRBJ2-7; 9 bases map to TRBD2. Unmatched junction bases numbered 4, after V lost 0 bases and J lost 6 bases. Per the germline V gene, CDR1 is SGHRS and CDR2 is YFSETQ. CDR3 length equals 14 residues. The CDR3 nucleotides read TGCGCCAGCAGCTTGGATAGCGGGAGCTCCGAGCAGTACTTC. It translates to CASSLDSGSSEQYF.

The genes are TRBV2 and TRBJ2-7; D unclear. The CDR3 extends over 12 amino acids. Trimming took 1 base from V and 3 from J, leaving 4 bases between them. Germline CDR1 SNHLY, CDR2 FYNNEI. The CDR3 loop reads CASSEGVYEQYF. The CDR3 nucleotides read TGTGCCAGCAGTGAAGGAGTCTACGAGCAGTACTTC.

The chain combines TRBV14 with TRBJ1-1; perhaps TRBD1 as D (5 bases). Trimming stripped 1 base from V and 1 base from J, with 13 bases between. The CDR3 runs to 16 residues. Germline V CDR1 and CDR2: SGHDN, FVKESK. CDR3 in DNA: TGTGCCAGCAGCCAAGTAAGACAGAGACCGAACACTGAAGCTTTCTTT. Its translation is CASSQVRQRPNTEAFF.

The gene calls are TRBV9 and TRBJ2-1; 14 nucleotides align to TRBD2. J lost 10 bases, V lost 4 bases, and 16 bases had no gene match. From germline, CDR1 is SGDLS and CDR2 YYNGEE. This CDR3 region has 18 residues. The CDR3 DNA follows: TGTGCCAGCAGCTTCCGACGTGGGGGGACTAGCGGGGGCCCGGAGCAGTTCTTC. Protein sequence: CASSFRRGGTSGGPEQFF. Variable domain in full (rest from reference TRBV9 and TRBJ2-1): DSGVTQTPKHLITATGQRVTLRCSPRSGDLSVYWYQQSLDQGLQFLIQYYNGEERAKGNILERFSAQQFPDLHSELNLSSLELGDSALYFCASSFRRGGTSGGPEQFFGPGTRLTVL.

The V gene is TRBV28, the J gene TRBJ2-4; D ambiguous. This CDR3 is built from 14 residues. The V end was cut by 5 bases, the J end by 1 base, with 9 bases between. CDR1 MDHEN and CDR2 SYDVKM come from the germline V gene. CDR3 amino acids: CASSHQAAKNIQYF. The DNA for the CDR3 is TGTGCCAGCAGTCATCAGGCGGCCAAAAACATTCAGTACTTC.

This sequence joins TRBV28 and TRBJ2-7, with 7 bases lining up with TRBD1. The CDR3 spans 13 residues. With 3 bases clipped from V and 2 bases from J, the junction kept 1 base outside the gene matches. Germline V lookup: CDR1 MDHEN, CDR2 SYDVKM. The CDR3 DNA follows: TGTGCCAGCAGTTTCGACAGGGCCTACGAGCAGTACTTC. It yields the protein CASSFDRAYEQYF.

The rearrangement joins TRBV11-2 to TRBJ2-2; 8 nucleotides agree with TRBD2. With 5 bases clipped from V and 5 bases from J, the junction kept 16 bases outside the gene matches. From germline, CDR1 is SGHAT and CDR2 FQNNGV. The CDR3 has 18 amino acids. The CDR3 nucleotides read TGTGCCAGCAGCGCCCGTCTACTAGCGGCCGGGAGAACCGGGGAGCTGTTTTTT. Translation: CASSARLLAAGRTGELFF.

The chain carries TRBV27 and TRBJ1-2; 7 bases align to TRBD1. This CDR3 has 16 amino acids. The J segment lost 4 bases and the V segment lost 2 bases, leaving 10 bases of the junction unmatched. The germline CDR1 and CDR2 sequences are MNHEY and SMNVEV (reference sequence). CDR3 protein: CASSLAMRQGGYGYTF. The CDR3 bases are TGTGCCAGCAGTTTAGCTATGAGACAGGGAGGCTATGGCTACACCTTC.

V gene TRBV3-1 (or the pseudogene TRBV3-2) combines with J gene TRBJ2-5; D may be TRBD1 (6 bases). Germline V gene sequence: CDR1 LGHDT, CDR2 YNNKEL (reference sequence). CDR3 length: 13 residues. V lost 4 bases and J 2 bases, leaving 8 bases between the germline ends. This CDR3 reads CASSLGTQETQYF. The CDR3 region has the DNA TGTGCCAGCAGCCTTGGGACACAAGAGACCCAGTACTTC.

The chain carries TRBV6-6 and TRBJ1-2; possibly TRBD1 for D (5 bases). This CDR3 contains 14 residues. V lost 2 bases and J lost 8, with 15 bases in between. Germline V gene sequence: CDR1 MNHNY, CDR2 SVGAGI (reference sequence). The DNA for the CDR3 is TGTGCCAGCAGTTACGGGGGGGAATTACGCGGCTACACCTTC. This translates into CASSYGGELRGYTF.

This chain joins TRBV9 and TRBJ2-3, with 12 bases identical to TRBD2. CDR1 is SGDLS, CDR2 YYNGEE, per germline. Unmatched junction bases numbered 4, after V lost 1 base and J lost 4 bases. This CDR3 spans 16 amino acids. In nucleotides, the CDR3 is TGTGCCAGCAGCGTACAGTCTAGCGGGAGGGCAGATACGCAGTATTTT. Protein product: CASSVQSSGRADTQYF.

This chain joins TRBV10-1 and TRBJ2-3; 9 nucleotides line up with TRBD2. The CDR3 is made up of 15 amino acids. Germline assignment: CDR1 WNHNN and CDR2 SYGVQD (reference sequence). With V trimmed by 6 bases and J by 6 bases, 10 bases remained unmatched. The CDR3 bases are TGCGCCAGCAGCGGCTGCGGGGGGGTAAAGGATACGCAGTATTTT. This translates into CASSGCGGVKDTQYF.

The chain couples TRBV7-2 to TRBJ1-2; the D is unclear. V was shortened by 6 bases and J by 4 bases, with 12 bases between the two germline ends. The CDR3 is 13 amino acids. Germline-derived CDR1 and CDR2 are SGHTA and FQGNSA. In nucleotides, the CDR3 is TGTGCCAGCAGACCAGACGGACTCTATGGCTACACCTTC. Translated: CASRPDGLYGYTF.

The V gene is TRBV28, the J gene TRBJ1-4, with a weak D call TRBD1 (6 bases). Trimming removed 3 bases at V and 10 bases at J, with 15 bases between. The CDR3 has 14 amino acids. Germline values: CDR1 MDHEN, CDR2 SYDVKM. CDR3 in DNA: TGTGCCAGCAGTTTTGGGGGGGCCGACGGAAAACTGTTTTTT. It specifies CASSFGGADGKLFF.

V and J are TRBV28 and TRBJ2-2; 16 bases map to TRBD2. Losses at the gene ends were 6 bases for V and 5 bases for J; bases not matched to a gene: 6. The CDR3 is made up of 17 amino acids. Germline V CDR1 and CDR2: MDHEN, SYDVKM. The CDR3 region is CASSRRGLAGGTGELFF. Here the CDR3 DNA reads TGTGCCAGCAGCCGACGGGGACTAGCGGGAGGGACCGGGGAGCTGTTTTTT.

This chain joins TRBV9 and TRBJ1-4; 8 bases map to TRBD1. The length of the CDR3 is 14 residues. With 4 bases clipped from V and 7 bases from J, the junction kept 6 bases outside the gene matches. Germline CDR1 is SGDLS and CDR2 is YYNGEE. The CDR3 sequence is CASSRTGTVEKLFF. CDR3 sequence (DNA): TGTGCCAGCAGCCGGACAGGGACGGTTGAAAAACTGTTTTTT.

The genes are TRBV29-1 and TRBJ1-2; D remains unclear. Germline-derived CDR1 and CDR2 are SQVTM and ANQGSEA. The CDR3 is 13 amino acids. Trimming pared 3 bases from V and 2 bases from J, leaving 10 bases between. The CDR3 bases are TGCAGCGTTGATAGTACCGCGAACTATGGCTACACCTTC. Translated: CSVDSTANYGYTF.

This rearrangement joins TRBV28 to TRBJ2-5; D is uncertain. The CDR3 sequence is 15 residues long. Germline CDR1 is MDHEN and CDR2 is SYDVKM. The V gene lost 6 bases and the J gene lost 1 base, with 15 bases spanning the gap. The CDR3 DNA is TGTGCCAGCAGGCCTCGACTCCAGCGCCAAGAGACCCAGTACTTC. Encoded protein: CASRPRLQRQETQYF. Full variable domain (remainder filled in from reference TRBV28 and TRBJ2-5): DVKVTQSSRYLVKRTGEKVFLECVQDMDHENMFWYRQDPGLGLRLIYFSYDVKMKEKGDIPEGYSVSREKKERFSLILESASTNQTSMYLCASRPRLQRQETQYFGPGTRLLVL.